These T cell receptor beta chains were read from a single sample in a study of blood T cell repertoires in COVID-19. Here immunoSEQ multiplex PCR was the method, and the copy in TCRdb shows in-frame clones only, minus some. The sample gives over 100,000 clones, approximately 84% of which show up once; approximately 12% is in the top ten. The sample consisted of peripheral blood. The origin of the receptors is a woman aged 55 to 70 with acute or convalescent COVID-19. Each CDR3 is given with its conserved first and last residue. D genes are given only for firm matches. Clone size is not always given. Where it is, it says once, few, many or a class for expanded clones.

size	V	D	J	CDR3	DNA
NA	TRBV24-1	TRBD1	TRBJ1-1	CATRGGQGGNTEAFF	TGTGCCACCCGAGGCGGGCAGGGGGGTAACACTGAAGCTTTCTTT
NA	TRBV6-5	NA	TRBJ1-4	CASSLSGGRGEKLFF	TGTGCCAGCTCTCTATCCGGGGGGCGTGGAGAAAAACTGTTTTTT
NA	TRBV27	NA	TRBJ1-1	CASSPSPVMNTEAFF	TGTGCCAGCAGTCCATCGCCAGTCATGAACACTGAAGCTTTCTTT
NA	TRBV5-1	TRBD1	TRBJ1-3	CASSFGTGWDTIYF	TGCGCCAGCAGCTTTGGGACAGGGTGGGACACCATATATTTT
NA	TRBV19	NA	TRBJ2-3	CASSIVKGAQYF	TGTGCCAGTAGTATAGTGAAGGGAGCGCAGTATTTT
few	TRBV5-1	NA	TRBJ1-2	CASSLTGYGYTF	TGCGCCAGCAGCTTGACAGGGTATGGCTACACCTTC
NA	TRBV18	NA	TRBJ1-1	CASSPSGRGAFF	TGTGCCAGCTCACCGAGTGGGCGCGGGGCTTTCTTT
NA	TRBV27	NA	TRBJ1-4	CASSPPSVGGNEKLFF	TGTGCCAGCAGTCCCCCAAGTGTAGGGGGTAATGAAAAACTGTTTTTT
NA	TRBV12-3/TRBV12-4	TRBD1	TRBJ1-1	CASSSGQGAEAFF	TGTGCCAGCAGTAGCGGACAGGGAGCCGAAGCTTTCTTT
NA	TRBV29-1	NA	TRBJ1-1	CSVERGLGGATEAFF	TGCAGCGTTGAGAGGGGCCTCGGAGGGGCCACTGAAGCTTTCTTT
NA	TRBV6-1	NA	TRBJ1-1	CASSEGGWLNTEAFF	TGTGCCAGCAGTGAAGGAGGCTGGCTGAACACTGAAGCTTTCTTT
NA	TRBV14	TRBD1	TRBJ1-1	CASSRDRGIVSEAFF	TGTGCCAGCAGCCGGGACAGAGGAATCGTGTCTGAAGCTTTCTTT
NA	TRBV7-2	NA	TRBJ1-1	CASSLWGGMNTEAFF	TGTGCCAGCAGCTTATGGGGAGGAATGAACACTGAAGCTTTCTTT
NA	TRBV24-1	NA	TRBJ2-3	CATSIVQSDTQYF	TGTGCCACCAGCATCGTACAGTCAGATACGCAGTATTTT
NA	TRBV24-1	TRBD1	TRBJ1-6	CATSTGTDNSPLHF	TGTGCCACCTCAACCGGGACAGATAATTCACCCCTCCACTTT
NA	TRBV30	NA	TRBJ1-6	CAWRREVNSPLHF	TGTGCCTGGAGGAGGGAGGTGAATTCACCCCTCCACTTT
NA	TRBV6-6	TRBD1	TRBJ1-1	CASSHPTGAPYTEAFF	TGTGCCAGCAGTCACCCGACAGGGGCTCCGTACACTGAAGCTTTCTTT
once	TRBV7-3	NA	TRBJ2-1	CASSSTGGFYNEQFF	TGTGCCAGCAGCTCGACAGGCGGATTCTACAATGAGCAGTTCTTC